The present TCR beta chain was sequenced within a study of blood T cell repertoires in COVID-19. Across the whole study: T cells, B-cell-depleted T cells, or PBMCs provided the cDNA or gDNA that served as material.

Data came from immunoSEQ multiplex PCR; TCRdb stores just in-frame clones and leaves some out. The sample includes approximately 500,000 clones, roughly nine tenths of them seen just once. V lost 5 bases and J lost 2, with 13 bases in between. The V gene's germline CDR1 is MNHEY and CDR2 SVGAGI. The CDR3 has 15 amino acids. The material sequenced was peripheral blood. The receptor comes from a woman aged 45-65 years with COVID-19, enrolled during active disease. The chain employs TRBV6-5 and TRBJ1-5; D is ambiguous. CDR3 residues: CASSPFSGGNQPQHF. As DNA, the CDR3 is TGTGCCAGCAGTCCCTTCTCCGGGGGCAATCAGCCCCAGCATTTT.